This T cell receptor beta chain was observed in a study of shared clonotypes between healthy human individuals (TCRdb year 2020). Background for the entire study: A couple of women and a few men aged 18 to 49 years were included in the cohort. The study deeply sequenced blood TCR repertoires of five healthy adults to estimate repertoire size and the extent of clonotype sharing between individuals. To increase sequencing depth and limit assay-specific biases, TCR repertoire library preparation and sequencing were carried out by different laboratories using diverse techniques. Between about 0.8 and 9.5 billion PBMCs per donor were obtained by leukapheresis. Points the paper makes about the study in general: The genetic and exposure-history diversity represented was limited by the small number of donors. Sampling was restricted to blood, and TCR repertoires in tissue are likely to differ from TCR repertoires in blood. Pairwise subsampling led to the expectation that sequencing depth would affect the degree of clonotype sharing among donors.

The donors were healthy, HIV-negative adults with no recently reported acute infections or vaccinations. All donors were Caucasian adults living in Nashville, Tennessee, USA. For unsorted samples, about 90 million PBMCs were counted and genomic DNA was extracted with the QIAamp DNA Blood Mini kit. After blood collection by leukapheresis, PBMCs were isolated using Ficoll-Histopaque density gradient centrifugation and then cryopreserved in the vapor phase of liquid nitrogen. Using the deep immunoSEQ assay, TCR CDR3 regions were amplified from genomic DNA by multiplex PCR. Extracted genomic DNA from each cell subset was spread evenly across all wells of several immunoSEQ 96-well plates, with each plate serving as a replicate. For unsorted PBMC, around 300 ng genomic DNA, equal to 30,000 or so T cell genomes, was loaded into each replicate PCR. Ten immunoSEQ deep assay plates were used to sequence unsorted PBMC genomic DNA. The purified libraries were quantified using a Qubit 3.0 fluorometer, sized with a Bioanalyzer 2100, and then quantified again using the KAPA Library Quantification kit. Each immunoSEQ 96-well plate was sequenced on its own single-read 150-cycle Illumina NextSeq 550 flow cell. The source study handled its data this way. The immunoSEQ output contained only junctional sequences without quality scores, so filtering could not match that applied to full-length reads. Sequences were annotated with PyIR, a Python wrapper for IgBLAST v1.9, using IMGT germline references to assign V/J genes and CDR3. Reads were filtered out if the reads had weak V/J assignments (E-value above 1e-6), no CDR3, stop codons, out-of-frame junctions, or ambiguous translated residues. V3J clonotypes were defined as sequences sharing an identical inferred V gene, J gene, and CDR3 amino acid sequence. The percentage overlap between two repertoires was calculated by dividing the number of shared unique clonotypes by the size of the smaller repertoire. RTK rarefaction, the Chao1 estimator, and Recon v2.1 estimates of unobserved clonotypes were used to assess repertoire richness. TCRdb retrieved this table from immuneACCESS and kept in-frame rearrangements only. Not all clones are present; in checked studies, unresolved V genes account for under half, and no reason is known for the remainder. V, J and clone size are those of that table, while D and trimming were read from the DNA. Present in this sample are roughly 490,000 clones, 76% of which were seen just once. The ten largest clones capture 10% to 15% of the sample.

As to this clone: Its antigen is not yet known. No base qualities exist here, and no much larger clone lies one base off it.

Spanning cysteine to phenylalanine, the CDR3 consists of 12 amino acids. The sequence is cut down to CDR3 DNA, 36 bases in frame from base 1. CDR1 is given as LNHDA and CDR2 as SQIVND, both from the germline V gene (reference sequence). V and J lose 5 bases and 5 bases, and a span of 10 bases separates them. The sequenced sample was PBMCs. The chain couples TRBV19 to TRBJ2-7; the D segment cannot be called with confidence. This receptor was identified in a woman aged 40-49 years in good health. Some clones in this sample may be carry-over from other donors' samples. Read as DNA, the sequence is TGTGCCAGTAGTGCCATAGGAGACGAGCAGTACTTC. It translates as CASSAIGDEQYF.